This T cell receptor beta chain derives from a study of blood T cell repertoires in COVID-19. From germline, CDR1 is MNHEY and CDR2 SMNVEV (reference sequence). The CDR3 spans 14 residues. The V gene end was trimmed by 5 bases and the J gene end by 5 bases; junction bases not matched to a gene: 6. In the original processing: Nucleated cell counts were estimated from reference gene primer amplification. The method was immunoSEQ multiplex PCR; TCRdb's version includes in-frame clones alone and lacks a portion of them. V, J and clone size derive from that table, while D and trimming were established from the DNA sequence. Altogether some 70,000 clones are present, around 88% being singletons, with the ten largest covering approximately 6.4%.

The V and J genes are TRBV27 and TRBJ2-5; TRBD1 aligns across 9 bases. The receptor was derived from a woman in her 70s with acute or convalescent COVID-19. Specimen: peripheral blood. The CDR3 DNA follows: TGTGCCAGCAGTCGGTGGGACAGGGTGGAGACCCAGTACTTC. Translated, it gives CASSRWDRVETQYF.